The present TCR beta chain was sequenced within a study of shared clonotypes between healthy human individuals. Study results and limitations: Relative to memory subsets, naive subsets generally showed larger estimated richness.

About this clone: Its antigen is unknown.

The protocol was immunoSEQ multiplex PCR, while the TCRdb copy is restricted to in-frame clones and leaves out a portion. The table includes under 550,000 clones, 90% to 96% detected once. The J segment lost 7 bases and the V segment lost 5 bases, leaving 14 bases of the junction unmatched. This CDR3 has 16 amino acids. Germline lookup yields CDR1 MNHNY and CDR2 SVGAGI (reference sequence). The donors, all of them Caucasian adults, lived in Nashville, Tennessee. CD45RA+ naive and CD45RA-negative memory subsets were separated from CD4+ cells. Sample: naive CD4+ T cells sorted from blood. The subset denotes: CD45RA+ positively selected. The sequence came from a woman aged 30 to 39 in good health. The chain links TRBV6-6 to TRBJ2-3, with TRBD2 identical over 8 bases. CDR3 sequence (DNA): TGTGCCAGCAGTCCCCTCAACCGGGAGGGCCAACATACGCAGTATTTT. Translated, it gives CASSPLNREGQHTQYF.